This entry features one T cell receptor beta chain sequence. As originally analysed: Junction-only immunoSEQ sequences carried no quality scores, so filtering differed. Clones were read by immunoSEQ multiplex PCR, and TCRdb kept only the in-frame ones, dropping some. V, J and clone size are those of that table, while D and trimming were read from the DNA. The sample comprises roughly 2.6 million clones, around nine tenths of which are singletons, and over 0.12% rests with the top ten. The data derive from a study of shared clonotypes between healthy human individuals. Germline values: CDR1 SGDLS, CDR2 YYNGEE. The CDR3 has 14 amino acids. V dropped 6 bases and J dropped 5; count of bases not matched to a gene: 5.

Material: naive CD4+ T cells sorted from blood. The subset denotes: CD45RA+ positively selected. The clonotype originates from a man younger than 30 in good health. The chain has TRBV9 and TRBJ2-2, with 9 positions matching TRBD1. The CDR3 DNA is TGTGCCAGCACCTACGGACAGGGGACCGGGGAGCTGTTTTTT. It specifies CASTYGQGTGELFF.